These 26 T cell receptor beta chains came from one sample sequenced in a study of radiation and T cells in renal cell carcinoma. Time point noted: baseline pretreatment blood. Treatment meaning: 15 Gy SBRT to primary tumor, nephrectomy 4 weeks later. Produced via immunoSEQ multiplex PCR; TCRdb's table is partial and in-frame only. Among 100,000 or so clones listed, around 88% were seen once. The specimen was blood, collected from a patient whose treatment included radiotherapy and nephrectomy. The receptors stem from a man aged 50 to 60 with renal cell carcinoma.

The chain has TRBV6-6 and TRBJ1-3; D is undetermined. Germline V gives CDR1 MNHNY, CDR2 SVGAGI (reference sequence). The germline V and J ends were trimmed by 5 bases and 4 bases, with 12 bases remaining between them. The CDR3 totals 14 residues. This CDR3 is CASSRQVGGNTIYF. The CDR3 DNA sequence: TGTGCCAGCAGTCGCCAGGTGGGGGGAAACACCATATATTTT.

The chain carries TRBV18 and TRBJ1-1; D perhaps matches TRBD1 (5 bases). V was trimmed by 6 bases and J by 7 bases, leaving 27 bases between them. CDR1 and CDR2 (germline): KGHSH, LQKENI. This CDR3 region has 17 residues. CDR3 sequence reads: CASSTRMGGGPLGEAFF. Written as DNA, the CDR3 is TGTGCCAGCTCTACCAGGATGGGGGGGGGACCGCTAGGTGAAGCTTTCTTT.

This chain joins TRBV6-5 and TRBJ1-1, with D maybe TRBD1 (5 bases). V gave up 4 bases and J gave up 1 base, with 13 bases separating them. This CDR3 is built from 15 residues. Germline CDR1 MNHEY, CDR2 SVGAGI. The CDR3 DNA reads TGTGCCAGCAGTTCTCCGACAGCCACGAACACTGAAGCTTTCTTT. Its translation: CASSSPTATNTEAFF.

This clone appeared a single time. The rearrangement uses TRBV7-2 and TRBJ1-5; D possibly corresponds to TRBD1 (5 bases). The CDR3 is made up of 11 amino acids. Germline V gene lookup returns CDR1 SGHTA and CDR2 FQGNSA. Trimming stripped 5 bases from V and 9 bases from J, with 8 bases between. CDR3 region: CASSLGGPQHF. The CDR3 DNA is TGTGCCAGCAGCCTCGGGGGGCCCCAGCATTTT.

This sequence joins TRBV4-3 and TRBJ2-7; D is unclear. The V end was cut by 0 bases, the J end by 9 bases, with 12 bases between. Germline V gives CDR1 LGHNA, CDR2 YSLEER. The CDR3 has 13 residues. CDR3 nucleotides: TGCGCCAGCAGCCAAGATCCAGTGGCAACGCAGTACTTC. Residues: CASSQDPVATQYF.

The chain combines TRBV5-1 with TRBJ2-7, with D possibly TRBD2 on 5 matching bases. The V end lost 0 bases, the J end lost 9 bases, and 13 bases lay between the germline ends. CDR3 length: 13 amino acids. The V gene's germline CDR1 is SGHRS and CDR2 YFSETQ. The CDR3 region has the DNA TGCGCCAGCAGCTTGGCGTCAAACGGAGGGCAGTACTTC. This codes for CASSLASNGGQYF.

The rearrangement uses TRBV11-2 and TRBJ2-7; the D gene is possibly TRBD2 (6 bases). V was trimmed by 0 bases and J by 3 bases, leaving 12 bases between them. The V gene's germline CDR1 is SGHAT and CDR2 FQNNGV. This CDR3 spans 15 amino acids. CDR3 in DNA: TGTGCCAGCAGCTTAGAAAGAGGGGACTTCTACGAGCAGTACTTC. This codes for CASSLERGDFYEQYF.

The rearrangement links TRBV29-1 to TRBJ1-1; a possible D gene is TRBD1 (6 bases). Germline V gives CDR1 SQVTM, CDR2 ANQGSEA. The CDR3 has 13 residues. With 4 bases removed from V and 0 bases from J, the gap between germline ends came to 9 bases. CDR3 amino acids: CSVGRGLNTEAFF. The CDR3 DNA sequence: TGCAGCGTTGGGCGGGGGCTGAACACTGAAGCTTTCTTT.

V gene TRBV4-1 combines with J gene TRBJ2-1, with D unresolved. The CDR3 length is 12 residues. The germline V and J ends were trimmed by 0 bases and 4 bases, with 1 base remaining between them. The germline CDR1 and CDR2 sequences are MGHRA and YSYEKL. The CDR3 loop reads CASSQDYNEQFF. The DNA for the CDR3 is TGCGCCAGCAGCCAAGATTACAATGAGCAGTTCTTC.

Here the CDR3 reads CASSSTGTGAGSPLHF. DNA of the CDR3: TGTGCCAGCAGCTCCACCGGGACAGGTGCTGGGTCACCCCTCCACTTT. The chain is built from TRBV7-2 and TRBJ1-6, with 8 bases lining up with TRBD1. This CDR3 is built from 16 residues. The germline gives CDR1 SGHTA, CDR2 FQGNSA. V lost 4 bases, J lost 10 bases, and 12 bases stayed unmatched.

This rearrangement joins TRBV5-4 to TRBJ1-6, with D tentatively TRBD1 (5 bases). The germline gives CDR1 SGHNT, CDR2 YYREEE (reference sequence). The length of the CDR3 is 16 residues. Trimming removed 2 bases from V and 7 bases from J, with 16 bases in between. CDR3 region: CASSFKAGWQNSPLHF. The CDR3 DNA reads TGTGCCAGCAGCTTTAAGGCAGGGTGGCAGAATTCACCCCTCCACTTT.

The chain joins TRBV10-1 to TRBJ2-7, with 9 positions matching TRBD1. CDR3 size: 17 residues. Germline trimming cut 4 bases from V and 5 bases from J; bases unmatched to any gene: 15. Germline-derived CDR1 and CDR2 are WNHNN and SYGVQD (reference sequence). The CDR3 loop is CASSGRSGQGPINEQYF. CDR3 DNA: TGCGCCAGCAGTGGAAGGTCGGGACAGGGTCCAATTAACGAGCAGTACTTC.

Turning to this clone: A junction boundary mismatches the germline segment, possibly from a read error. The chain employs TRBV19 and TRBJ2-5; 7 bases match TRBD1. The CDR3 extends over 15 amino acids. Germline CDR1 is LNHDA and CDR2 is SQIVND (reference sequence). CDR3 sequence: CASSITGVHQETKYF. The CDR3 DNA reads as TGTGCCAGTAGTATAACAGGGGTTCACCAAGAGACCAAGTACTTC.

This clone has a handful of counts. Other DNA sequences of this sample code for an identical CDR3. This chain joins TRBV10-3 and TRBJ1-3, with D unresolved. This CDR3 is 12 amino acids long. CDR1 ENHRY and CDR2 SYGVKD come from the germline V gene. The germline V and J ends were trimmed by 8 bases and 0 bases, with 5 bases remaining between them. The CDR3 region is CAIGSSGNTIYF. CDR3 nucleotides: TGTGCCATCGGCAGCTCTGGAAACACCATATATTTT.

V and J are TRBV2 and TRBJ2-1, with TRBD2 matching over 10 bases. Germline CDR1 and CDR2: SNHLY and FYNNEI. The length of the CDR3 is 13 residues. The trim removed 6 bases at V and 8 bases at J, leaving 4 bases unmatched. Written as DNA, the CDR3 is TGTGCCAGCAGGAAGCGGGAGGGCCATGAGCAGTTCTTC. This gives the protein CASRKREGHEQFF. Supplemented by reference TRBV2 and TRBJ2-1, the full variable domain reads EPEVTQTPSHQVTQMGQEVILRCVPISNHLYFYWYRQILGQKVEFLVSFYNNEISEKSEIFDDQFSVERPDGSNFTLKIRSTKLEDSAMYFCASRKREGHEQFFGPGTRLTVL.

The CDR3 reads CASSYPHVYGYTF. In DNA form, the CDR3 reads TGTGCCAGCAGTTATCCTCACGTCTATGGCTACACCTTC. The chain has TRBV6-5 and TRBJ1-2; D is uncertain. V shed 3 bases and J shed 4 bases, with 9 bases lying between them. In germline, CDR1 is MNHEY, CDR2 SVGAGI. CDR3 length: 13 residues.

This chain links TRBV4-1 with TRBJ2-3, with 15 bases aligning to TRBD2. The CDR3 extends over 16 amino acids. Germline CDR1 MGHRA, CDR2 YSYEKL. The J segment lost 7 bases and the V segment lost 0 bases, leaving 2 bases of the junction unmatched. The CDR3 region is CASSQEGLAGGNTQYF. CDR3 nucleotides: TGCGCCAGCAGCCAAGAGGGACTAGCGGGGGGAAATACGCAGTATTTT.

The V and J genes are TRBV4-2 and TRBJ2-5; 13 positions match TRBD2. The CDR3 contains 17 residues. Germline values: CDR1 LGHNA, CDR2 YNFKEQ. The V gene end was trimmed by 7 bases and the J gene end by 2 bases; junction bases not matched to a gene: 10. This CDR3 is CASKPQGLAGAQETQYF. CDR3 sequence (DNA): TGTGCCAGCAAGCCCCAAGGACTAGCGGGGGCTCAAGAGACCCAGTACTTC.

This clone was found once. J is TRBJ1-1 and V is TRBV30; 7 bases fit TRBD1. Germline values: CDR1 GTSNPN, CDR2 SVGIG (reference sequence). This CDR3 contains 14 residues. Trimming took 8 bases from V and 0 from J; bases not matched to a gene: 9. CDR3 nucleotides: TGTGCCCGACGAACAGGGGTTTTGAACACTGAAGCTTTCTTT. Translation: CARRTGVLNTEAFF. The variable domain in full, completed from reference TRBV30 and TRBJ1-1, reads SQTIHQWPATLVQPVGSPLSLECTVEGTSNPNLYWYRQAAGRGLQLLFYSVGIGQISSEVPQNLSASRPQDRQFILSSKKLLLSDSGFYLCARRTGVLNTEAFFGQGTRLTVV.

The CDR3 region has the DNA TGTGCCAGTAGGGACAGGGGGCTCTCTAACTATGGCTACACCTTC. Translated, it gives CASRDRGLSNYGYTF. The chain joins TRBV19 to TRBJ1-2, with TRBD1 matching over 11 bases. Looked up from germline, CDR1 is LNHDA and CDR2 is SQIVND (reference sequence). The length of the CDR3 is 15 residues. V lost 6 bases to trimming and J lost 0 bases; unmatched junction nucleotides: 3.

This chain links TRBV19 with TRBJ2-5, with D possibly TRBD1 on 5 matching bases. The CDR3 has 16 residues. In germline, CDR1 is LNHDA, CDR2 SQIVND (reference sequence). Deletions cut 3 bases from V and 0 bases from J, with 14 bases between. The CDR3 coding sequence is TGTGCCAGTAGTATTCAAGCAGGGATCTACCAAGAGACCCAGTACTTC. It codes for CASSIQAGIYQETQYF.

The rearrangement links TRBV9 to TRBJ2-7, with D tentatively TRBD1 (6 bases). Germline loops: CDR1 SGDLS, CDR2 YYNGEE. V gave up 1 base and J gave up 6 bases, with 8 bases separating them. The CDR3 runs to 12 residues. In nucleotides, the CDR3 is TGTGCCAGCAGCGTACAAGGGGGCGAGCAGTACTTC. Amino acids: CASSVQGGEQYF.

This clone was observed once. DNA of the CDR3: TGCGCCAGCAGCTTTAGCGGGGGGGCCAGTATTAATGAGCAGTTCTTC. The encoded protein is CASSFSGGASINEQFF. The chain is built from TRBV5-1 and TRBJ2-1; 11 bases are a match to TRBD2. V lost 2 bases to trimming and J lost 7 bases; unmatched junction nucleotides: 8. Germline CDR1 SGHRS, CDR2 YFSETQ. The CDR3 sequence is 16 residues long.

This chain joins TRBV4-1 and TRBJ2-3, with TRBD2 identical over 7 bases. The germline V gene has CDR1 MGHRA and CDR2 YSYEKL. The CDR3 runs to 14 residues. The V and J ends lost 4 bases and 4 bases, in that order; junction bases with no gene match: 5. CDR3 bases: TGCGCCAGCAGCCCAGGACTAGAGGCAGATACGCAGTATTTT. This sequence encodes CASSPGLEADTQYF.

The CDR3 loop reads CASSLGLAKNEQFF. The CDR3 DNA follows: TGTGCCAGCAGCTTAGGACTAGCCAAGAATGAGCAGTTCTTC. This chain joins TRBV7-3 and TRBJ2-1; 8 bases agree with TRBD2. V gave up 2 bases and J gave up 7 bases; unmatched junction bases: 4. The V gene's germline CDR1 is SGHTA and CDR2 FQGTGA. The CDR3 runs 14 residues.

The rearrangement uses TRBV29-1 and TRBJ2-1; D possibly corresponds to TRBD1 (5 bases). Looked up from germline, CDR1 is SQVTM and CDR2 is ANQGSEA. V shed 7 bases and J shed 2 bases, with 18 bases lying between them. CDR3 length: 15 residues. For the CDR3, the DNA is TGCAGCGCTACTACAGGCAACTTGCCCTACAATGAGCAGTTCTTC. This encodes CSATTGNLPYNEQFF.